Sequencing of this T cell receptor beta chain was carried out in a study of T cell responses to AZD1222 COVID-19 vaccine. Germline V CDR1 and CDR2: SGHTA, FQGNSA. J lost 3 bases, V lost 5 bases, and 8 bases had no gene match. The CDR3 sequence is 16 residues long. Using immunoSEQ multiplex PCR, the repertoire was profiled, and TCRdb retains in-frame clones only, with some absent. This sample carries roughly 200,000 clones, more than 85% of them seen once, and the ten largest clones take approximately 1%. As for this clone: Its antigen remains unidentified.

Broader study findings: At study baseline, merely a handful of AZD1222 recipients were seropositive. After two AZD1222 doses, spike-specific TCR breadth and depth rose versus day 0.

The J gene is TRBJ2-2, the V gene TRBV7-2; 8 bases line up with TRBD2. The receptor was isolated from an adult in good health. This specimen consisted of peripheral blood, obtained on day 0 of MenACWY control vaccination. The DNA of the CDR3 is TGTGCCAGCAGCAACCCTCTCGGGGGGGACACCGGGGAGCTGTTTTTT. It codes for CASSNPLGGDTGELFF.